These 6 T cell receptor beta chains were sequenced from one sample in a study of post-analysis software for immune sequencing data. Study-wide findings and caveats: TRBV5-6, TRBV5-1 and TRBV20-1 were among several TRBV segments more frequent in patients than controls.

Unique molecular identifiers were carried by the TCR beta cDNA libraries. TCRdb used MiXCR to reprocess the PCR reads, holding one entry per CDR3 protein. The data show roughly 800,000 distinct CDR3 sequences, with about 32% seen just once and approximately 0.6% held by the top ten. For these TCRs, the target antigens are not known. Sequencing was performed on blood. The receptors shown here come from a girl aged 10-17 years with multiple sclerosis.

This clonotype showed up just a few times. The chain links TRBV27 to TRBJ2-1; no clear D gene. This CDR3 has 14 residues. CDR1 is MNHEY and CDR2 is SMNVEV in the germline V gene (reference sequence). V dropped 5 bases and J dropped 6 bases, with 14 bases sitting between them. CDR3 sequence: CASSLGNVFNEQFF. The CDR3 DNA is TGTGCCAGCAGTCTAGGGAACGTTTTCAATGAGCAGTTCTTC.

This rearrangement joins TRBV28 to TRBJ2-3; D gene unclear. Trimming stripped 6 bases from V and 2 bases from J, with 18 bases between. This CDR3 region has 16 residues. Germline V lookup: CDR1 MDHEN, CDR2 SYDVKM. CDR3 residues: CASSPESVDFTDTQYF. As DNA, the CDR3 is TGTGCCAGCAGCCCAGAGTCGGTAGACTTCACAGATACGCAGTATTTT.

The gene calls are TRBV20-1 and TRBJ2-7; D might be TRBD1 (5 bases). Trimming took 0 bases from V and 0 from J, leaving 15 bases between them. Germline CDR1 DFQATT, CDR2 SNEGSKA (reference sequence). The CDR3 loop spans 16 amino acids. In DNA, the CDR3 is TGCAGTGCTAGAGATCTCAGGACAATGAGCTCCTACGAGCAGTACTTC. It yields the protein CSARDLRTMSSYEQYF.

V and J are TRBV7-3 and TRBJ1-6; 7 bases line up with TRBD1. The CDR3 has 18 amino acids. The V and J ends lost 4 bases and 2 bases, in that order; junction bases with no gene match: 11. From germline, CDR1 is SGHTA and CDR2 FQGTGA. Written as DNA, the CDR3 is TGTGCCAGCAGCTCGACTACAGGGGCTGATACCTATAATTCACCCCTCCACTTT. Encoded protein: CASSSTTGADTYNSPLHF.

V usage is TRBV7-2 and J usage is TRBJ2-3; D remains unclear. Trimming cost V 1 base and J 5 bases, with 16 bases left between them. CDR3 length: 16 residues. Germline lookup yields CDR1 SGHTA and CDR2 FQGNSA. The DNA of the CDR3 is TGTGCCAGCAGCTTAGTAGCTACCCAGATGGGAGATACGCAGTATTTT. The encoded protein is CASSLVATQMGDTQYF. The full variable domain, rest sourced from reference TRBV7-2 and TRBJ2-3, is GAGVSQSPSNKVTEKGKDVELRCDPISGHTALYWYRQSLGQGLEFLIYFQGNSAPDKSGLPSDRFSAERTGGSVSTLTIQRTQQEDSAVYLCASSLVATQMGDTQYFGPGTRLTVL.

This clonotype was counted between two and nine times. The rearrangement links TRBV7-2 to TRBJ1-4; 8 positions match TRBD1. The V gene's germline CDR1 is SGHTA and CDR2 FQGNSA. V shed 5 bases, J shed 2 bases, and the junction held 7 bases outside the gene matches. The CDR3 covers 16 residues. As DNA, the CDR3 is TGTGCCAGCAGCCTCAGGGGGCCTACCACTAATGAAAAACTGTTTTTT. Translating gives CASSLRGPTTNEKLFF.